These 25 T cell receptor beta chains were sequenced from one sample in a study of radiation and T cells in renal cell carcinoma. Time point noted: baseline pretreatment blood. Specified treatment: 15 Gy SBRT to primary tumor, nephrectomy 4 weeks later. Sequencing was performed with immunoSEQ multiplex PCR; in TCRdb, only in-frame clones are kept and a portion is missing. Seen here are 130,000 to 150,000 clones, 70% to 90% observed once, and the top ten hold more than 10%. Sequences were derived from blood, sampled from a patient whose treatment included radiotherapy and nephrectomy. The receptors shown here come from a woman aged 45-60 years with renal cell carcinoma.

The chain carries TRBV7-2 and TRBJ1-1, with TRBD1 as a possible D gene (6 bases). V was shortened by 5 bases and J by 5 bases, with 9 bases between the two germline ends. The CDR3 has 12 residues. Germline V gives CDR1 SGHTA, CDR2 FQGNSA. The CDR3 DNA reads TGTGCCAGCAGCGGAAGGGGGACTGAAGCTTTCTTT. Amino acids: CASSGRGTEAFF.

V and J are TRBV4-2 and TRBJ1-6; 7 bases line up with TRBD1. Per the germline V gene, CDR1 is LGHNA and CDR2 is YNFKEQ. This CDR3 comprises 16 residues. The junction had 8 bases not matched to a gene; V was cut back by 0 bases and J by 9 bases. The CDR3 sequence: CASSQERRQGSSPLHF. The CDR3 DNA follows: TGTGCCAGCAGCCAAGAAAGGAGACAGGGTAGTTCACCCCTCCACTTT.

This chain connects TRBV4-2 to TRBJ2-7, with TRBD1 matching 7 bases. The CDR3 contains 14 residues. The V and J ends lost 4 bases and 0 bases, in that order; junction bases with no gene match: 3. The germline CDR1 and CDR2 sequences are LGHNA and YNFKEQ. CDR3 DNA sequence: TGTGCCAGCAGCCCAACAGGGGACTCCTACGAGCAGTACTTC. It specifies CASSPTGDSYEQYF.

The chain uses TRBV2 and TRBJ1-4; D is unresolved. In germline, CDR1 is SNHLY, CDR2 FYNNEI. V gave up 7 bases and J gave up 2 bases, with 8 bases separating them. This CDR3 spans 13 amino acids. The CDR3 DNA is TGTGCCAGCATTCTGGAGACTAATGAAAAACTGTTTTTT. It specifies CASILETNEKLFF.

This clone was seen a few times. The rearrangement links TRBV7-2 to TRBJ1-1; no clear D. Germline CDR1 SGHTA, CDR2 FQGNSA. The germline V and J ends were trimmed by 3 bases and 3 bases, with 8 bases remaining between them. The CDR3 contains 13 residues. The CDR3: CASSFDGDTEAFF. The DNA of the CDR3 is TGTGCCAGCAGCTTTGATGGGGACACTGAAGCTTTCTTT.

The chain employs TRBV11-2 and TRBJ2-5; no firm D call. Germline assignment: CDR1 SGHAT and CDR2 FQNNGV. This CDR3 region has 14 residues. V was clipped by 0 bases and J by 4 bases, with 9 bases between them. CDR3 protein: CASSLDPTLETQYF. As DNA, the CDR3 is TGTGCCAGCAGCTTAGATCCCACCCTAGAGACCCAGTACTTC.

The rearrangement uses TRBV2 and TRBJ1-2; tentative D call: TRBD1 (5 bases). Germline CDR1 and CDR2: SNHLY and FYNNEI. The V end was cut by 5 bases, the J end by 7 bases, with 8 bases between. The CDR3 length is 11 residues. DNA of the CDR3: TGTGCCAGCAGTCGGGACCCTGGCTACACCTTC. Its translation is CASSRDPGYTF.

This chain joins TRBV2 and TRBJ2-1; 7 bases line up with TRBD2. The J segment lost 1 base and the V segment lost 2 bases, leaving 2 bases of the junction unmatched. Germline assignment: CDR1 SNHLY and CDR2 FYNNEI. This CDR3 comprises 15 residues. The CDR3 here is CASSERTSSYNEQFF. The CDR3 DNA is TGTGCCAGCAGTGAACGGACTAGTTCCTACAATGAGCAGTTCTTC.

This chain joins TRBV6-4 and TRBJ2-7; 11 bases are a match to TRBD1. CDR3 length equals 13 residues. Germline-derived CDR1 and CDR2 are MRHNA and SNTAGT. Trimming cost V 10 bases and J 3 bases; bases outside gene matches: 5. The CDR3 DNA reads TGTGCCATCTCGGACAGGGGGCTCTACGAGCAGTACTTC. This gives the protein CAISDRGLYEQYF.

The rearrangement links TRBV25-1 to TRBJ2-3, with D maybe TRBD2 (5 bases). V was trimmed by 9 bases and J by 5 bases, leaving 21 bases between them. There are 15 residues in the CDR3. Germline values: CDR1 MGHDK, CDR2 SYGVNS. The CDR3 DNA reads TGTGCCAGTCCATCGACTGGGAAAGGAGGAGATACGCAGTATTTT. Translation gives CASPSTGKGGDTQYF.

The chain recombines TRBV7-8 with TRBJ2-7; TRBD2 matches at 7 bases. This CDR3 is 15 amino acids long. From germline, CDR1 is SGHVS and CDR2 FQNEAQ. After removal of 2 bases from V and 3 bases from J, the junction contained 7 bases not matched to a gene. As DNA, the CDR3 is TGTGCCAGCAGCTTAATGGCGGGGGAGGGCTACGAGCAGTACTTC. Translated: CASSLMAGEGYEQYF. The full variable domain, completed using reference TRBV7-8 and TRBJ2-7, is GAGVSQSPRYKVAKRGQDVALRCDPISGHVSLFWYQQALGQGPEFLTYFQNEAQLDKSGLPSDRFFAERPEGSVSTLKIQRTQQEDSAVYLCASSLMAGEGYEQYFGPGTRLTVT.

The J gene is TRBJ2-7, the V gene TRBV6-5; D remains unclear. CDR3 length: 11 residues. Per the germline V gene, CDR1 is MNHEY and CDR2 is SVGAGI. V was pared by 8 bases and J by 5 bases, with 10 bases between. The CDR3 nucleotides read TGTGCCAGCGGGCCGGCCCACGAGCAGTACTTC. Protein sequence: CASGPAHEQYF.

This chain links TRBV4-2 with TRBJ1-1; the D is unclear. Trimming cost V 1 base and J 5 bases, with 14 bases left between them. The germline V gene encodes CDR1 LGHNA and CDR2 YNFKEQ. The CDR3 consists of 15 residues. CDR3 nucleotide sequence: TGTGCCAGCAGCCAAGGGGTGGCACTGGGGACTGAAGCTTTCTTT. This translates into CASSQGVALGTEAFF.

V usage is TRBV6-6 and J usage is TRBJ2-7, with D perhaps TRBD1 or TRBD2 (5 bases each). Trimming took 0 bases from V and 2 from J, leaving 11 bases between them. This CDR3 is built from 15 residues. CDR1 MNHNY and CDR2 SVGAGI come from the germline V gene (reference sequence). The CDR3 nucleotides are TGTGCCAGCAGTTACTCGACAGTGGGAGCCTACGAGCAGTACTTC. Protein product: CASSYSTVGAYEQYF.

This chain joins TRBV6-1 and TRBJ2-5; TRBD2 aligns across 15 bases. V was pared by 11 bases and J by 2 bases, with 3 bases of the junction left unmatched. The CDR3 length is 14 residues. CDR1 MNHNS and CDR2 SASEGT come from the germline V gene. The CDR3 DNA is TGTGCCGCCGGGACTAGCGGGGGGCAAGAGACCCAGTACTTC. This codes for CAAGTSGGQETQYF.

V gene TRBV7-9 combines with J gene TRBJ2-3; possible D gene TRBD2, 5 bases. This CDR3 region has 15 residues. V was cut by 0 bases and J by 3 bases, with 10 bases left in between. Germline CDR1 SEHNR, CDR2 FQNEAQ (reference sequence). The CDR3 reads CASSLAEVPTDTQYF. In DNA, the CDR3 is TGTGCCAGCAGCTTAGCGGAGGTGCCAACAGATACGCAGTATTTT.

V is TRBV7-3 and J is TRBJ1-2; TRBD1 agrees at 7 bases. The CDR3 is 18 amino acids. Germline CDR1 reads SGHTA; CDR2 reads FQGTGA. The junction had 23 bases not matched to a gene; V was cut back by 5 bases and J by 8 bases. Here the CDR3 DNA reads TGTGCCAGCAGCCCTTTCATAACCCGAGGGACAGCGATGGAGGGCTACACCTTC. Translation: CASSPFITRGTAMEGYTF.

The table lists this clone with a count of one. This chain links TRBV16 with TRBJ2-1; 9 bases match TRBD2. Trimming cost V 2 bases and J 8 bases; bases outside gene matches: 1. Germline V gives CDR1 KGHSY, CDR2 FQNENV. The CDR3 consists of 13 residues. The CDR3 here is CASSQRTSDEQFF. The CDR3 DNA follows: TGTGCCAGCAGCCAAAGGACTAGCGATGAGCAGTTCTTC. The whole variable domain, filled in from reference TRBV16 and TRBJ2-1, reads GEEVAQTPKHLVRGEGQKAKLYCAPIKGHSYVFWYQQVLKNEFKFLISFQNENVFDETGMPKERFSAKCLPNSPCSLEIQATKLEDSAVYFCASSQRTSDEQFFGPGTRLTVL.

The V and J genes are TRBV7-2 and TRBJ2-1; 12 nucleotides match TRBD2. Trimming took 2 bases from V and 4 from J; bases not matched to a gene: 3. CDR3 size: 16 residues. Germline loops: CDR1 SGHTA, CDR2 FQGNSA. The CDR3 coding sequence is TGTGCCAGCAGCTTATCTAGCGGGGGGGGATACAATGAGCAGTTCTTC. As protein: CASSLSSGGGYNEQFF.

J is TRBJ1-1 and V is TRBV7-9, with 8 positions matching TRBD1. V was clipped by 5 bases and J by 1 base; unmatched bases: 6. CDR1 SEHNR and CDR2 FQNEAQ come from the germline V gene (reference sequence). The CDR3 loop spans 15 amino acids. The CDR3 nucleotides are TGTGCCAGCAGCCCGCGGACAGGGTGGAACACTGAAGCTTTCTTT. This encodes CASSPRTGWNTEAFF.

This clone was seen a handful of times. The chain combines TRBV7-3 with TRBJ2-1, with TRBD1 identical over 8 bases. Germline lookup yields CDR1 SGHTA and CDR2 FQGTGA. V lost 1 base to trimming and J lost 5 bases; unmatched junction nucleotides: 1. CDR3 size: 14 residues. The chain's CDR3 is CASSLNRGDNEQFF. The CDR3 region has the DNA TGTGCCAGCAGCTTAAACAGGGGGGACAATGAGCAGTTCTTC.

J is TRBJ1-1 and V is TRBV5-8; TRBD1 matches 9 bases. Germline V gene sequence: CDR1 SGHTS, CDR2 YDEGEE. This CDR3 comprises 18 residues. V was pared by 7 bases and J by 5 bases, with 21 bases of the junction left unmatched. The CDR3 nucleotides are TGTGCCAGCTACCGAGTGGAGGGACAGGGACCTAGGTGGACTGAAGCTTTCTTT. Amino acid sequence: CASYRVEGQGPRWTEAFF.

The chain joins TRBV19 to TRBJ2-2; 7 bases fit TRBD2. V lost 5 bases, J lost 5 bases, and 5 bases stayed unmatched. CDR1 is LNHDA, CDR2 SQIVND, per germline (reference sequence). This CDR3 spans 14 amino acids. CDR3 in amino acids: CASSFGGSTGELFF. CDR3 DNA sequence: TGTGCCAGTAGTTTCGGGGGGAGTACCGGGGAGCTGTTTTTT.

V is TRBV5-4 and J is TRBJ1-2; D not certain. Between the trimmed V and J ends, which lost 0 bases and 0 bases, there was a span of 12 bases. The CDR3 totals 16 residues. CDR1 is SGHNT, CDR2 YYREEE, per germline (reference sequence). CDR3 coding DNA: TGTGCCAGCAGCTTGGAACAGACCATCGCTAACTATGGCTACACCTTC. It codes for CASSLEQTIANYGYTF.

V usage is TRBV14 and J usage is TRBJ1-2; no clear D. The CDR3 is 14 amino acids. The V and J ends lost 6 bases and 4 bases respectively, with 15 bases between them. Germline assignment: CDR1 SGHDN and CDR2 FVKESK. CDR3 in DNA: TGTGCCAGCAGGGACTCGAGTGGGATCTATGGCTACACCTTC. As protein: CASRDSSGIYGYTF.